The entry below describes one T cell receptor (beta chain). Its antigen is unknown. From the germline J gene comes the end of the CDR3, since the read stops 3 residues before it. Unstimulated Tregs (CD4+CD25+CD127-) and CD4+CD25- non-Tregs were sorted from PBMCs. The record originates from a study of Tregs in tolerant kidney transplant recipients. Whole-study context: Recipients received nonmyeloablative bone marrow transplants from related graft donors, with transient mixed chimerism.

Some clones are missing from TCRdb's copy, which holds only in-frame ones; the method was immunoSEQ multiplex PCR. This sample contains roughly 50,000 clones. Broader study findings: Expanding Tregs on activated donor B cells appeared to best identify donor-specific TCRbeta clones. Some patients' samples used different primers over time, so nucleotide sequences weren't comparable.

The CDR3 totals 15 residues. The V and J ends lost 7 bases and 0 bases respectively, with 14 bases between them. Germline CDR1 reads LNHDA; CDR2 reads SQIVND (reference sequence). This TCR was sampled from a human donor who received a combined kidney and bone marrow transplant. This chain uses TRBV19 with TRBJ2-3, with D perhaps TRBD1 (7 bases). Sequenced material: CD4+ T cells from blood, taken before the transplant. CDR3 loop: CASIPGDSSTDTQYF. CDR3 DNA (partial): TGTGCCAGTATCCCGGGGGACAGTAGCACAGATACG.